Listed here are 29 T cell receptor beta chains from one sample, sequenced in a study of CD8+ T cells in alopecia areata (dated by TCRdb to between 2018 and 2020). Cells from mouse cutaneous lymph nodes were pooled, stained for CD4, CD8alpha, NKG2D, NKG2ACE and other markers, and then sorted on a BD Influx. Library prep was done by the immunoSEQ multiplex PCR assay. To provide template for TCR sequencing, every sample had RNA extracted and reverse transcribed into cDNA. As stored in TCRdb, this immuneACCESS dataset retains in-frame rearrangements with V and J assigned. A fraction of the clones does not appear; measured against another copy, unresolved V genes explain less than half of the discrepancy, and the remainder lacks a known reason. This sample has approximately 300,000 clones, none of them a singleton. 1.2% of the sample lies in the top ten. Specimen: CD4+ T cells sorted from a lymph node. Every receptor here comes from a C3H/HeJ mouse with alopecia areata. The MHC haplotype found in this strain is H2-k.

Details on this clone: Gene labels here are mouse ones. The read falls 4 residues short of the CDR3 end, and the missing part is taken from the germline J gene. The V gene is TRBV1, the J gene TRBJ2-4; the match to TRBD2 covers 9 bases. The CDR3 spans 16 residues. V was pared by 1 base and J by 1 base, with 3 bases of the junction left unmatched. Per germline, CDR1 NSQYPW and CDR2 LRSPGD (reference sequence). CDR3 region: CTCSAVGGLGQNTLYF. The covered CDR3 bases are TGCACCTGCAGTGCAGTGGGGGGGCTGGGTCAAAAC. Full variable domain (remainder filled in from reference TRBV1 and TRBJ2-4): VTLLEQNPRWRLVPRGQAVNLRCILKNSQYPWMSWYQQDLQKQLQWLFTLRSPGDKEVKSLPGADYLATRVTDTELRLQVANMSQGRTLYCTCSAVGGLGQNTLYFGAGTRLSVL.

In regard to this clone: Mouse gene names and germline throughout. Coverage ceases 4 residues before the CDR3 finishes, and the germline J gene fills in the end. The rearrangement uses TRBV13-1 and TRBJ2-1; 9 nucleotides line up with TRBD1. After removal of 6 bases from V and 4 bases from J, the junction contained 5 bases not matched to a gene. Germline CDR1 NSHNY, CDR2 SYGAGN. The CDR3 is 14 residues long. The sequenced part of the CDR3 DNA is TGTGCCAGCAACCGGGACAGGGAATATGCT. Residues: CASNRDREYA. The entire CDR3 reads CASNRDREYAEQFF.

In its sample, this clone was seen a few times. Genes and germline come from the mouse. From the germline J gene comes the end of the CDR3, since the read stops 4 residues before it. This chain links TRBV19 with TRBJ2-7; 8 bases match TRBD2. Trimming cost V 2 bases and J 0 bases; bases outside gene matches: 7. This CDR3 comprises 16 residues. The germline CDR1 and CDR2 sequences are FNHDT and SITEND (reference sequence). Partial CDR3 DNA: TGTGCCAGCAGTATCCCCAGACTGGGGAGCTCCTAT. This codes for CASSIPRLGSSY. The full CDR3 is CASSIPRLGSSYEQYF.

With regard to this clone: The germline and genes are mouse ones. The CDR3 goes on 4 residues after the read ends, and that part is filled in from the germline J gene. This chain joins TRBV13-1 and TRBJ2-7; TRBD1 matches at 9 bases. Germline V gives CDR1 NSHNY, CDR2 SYGAGN. The CDR3 sequence is 16 residues long. V dropped 0 bases and J dropped 0; count of bases not matched to a gene: 4. Incomplete CDR3 DNA: TGTGCCAGCAGTGATGCCCGGGACAGGGTCTCCTAT. It codes for CASSDARDRVSY. The entire CDR3 sequence reads CASSDARDRVSYEQYF.

Note on this clone: The germline and genes are mouse ones. With the read ending 4 residues before the CDR3 end, the germline J gene is used to fill in that end. This chain connects TRBV13-1 to TRBJ2-3; TRBD2 is a possible D gene (5 bases). CDR1 is NSHNY, CDR2 SYGAGN, per germline. V gave up 0 bases and J gave up 4 bases, with 6 bases separating them. The CDR3 has 13 residues. The CDR3 is CASSDGLTETLYF. The covered CDR3 bases are TGTGCCAGCAGTGATGGACTGACAGAA.

A note on this clone: Genes here carry mouse names. The read halts 4 residues ahead of the CDR3 end, with the missing end drawn from the germline J gene. Other nucleotide sequences in the sample specify the same CDR3. The chain combines TRBV19 with TRBJ2-3, with a tentative D call TRBD1 (7 bases). The V gene's germline CDR1 is FNHDT and CDR2 SITEND (reference sequence). The CDR3 contains 15 residues. The V gene lost 1 base and the J gene lost 2 bases, with 11 bases spanning the gap. CDR3 DNA (partial): TGTGCCAGCAGTATACAGGGGGGAGATGCAGAA. It specifies CASSIQGGDAE. The whole CDR3 protein reads CASSIQGGDAETLYF. The variable domain in full, completed from reference TRBV19 and TRBJ2-3, reads GGIITQTPKFLIGQEGQKLTLKCQQNFNHDTMYWYRQDSGKGLRLIYYSITENDLQKGDLSEGYDASREKKSSFSLTVTSAQKNEMAVFLCASSIQGGDAETLYFGSGTRLTVL.

A remark on this clone: Genes and germline come from the mouse. The read is 4 residues too short to cover the CDR3 end, so that end is filled in from the germline J gene. Other DNA sequences in this sample translate to the same CDR3. The rearrangement links TRBV5 to TRBJ2-1; 10 nucleotides align to TRBD1. Germline-derived CDR1 and CDR2 are LGHNA and YNLKQL (reference sequence). With V trimmed by 3 bases and J by 4 bases, 3 bases remained unmatched. This CDR3 comprises 15 residues. The CDR3 DNA, read in part, is TGTGCCAGCAGCCAGACGGGACAGGGGTATGCT. As protein: CASSQTGQGYA. The entire CDR3 is CASSQTGQGYAEQFF.

Regarding this clone: Gene names denote mouse genes. The read is 4 residues too short to cover the CDR3 end, so that end is filled in from the germline J gene. This chain connects TRBV13-3 to TRBJ2-3; 10 bases map to TRBD1. From germline, CDR1 is NNHDY and CDR2 SYVADS. The CDR3 contains 15 residues. The V segment lost 4 bases and the J segment 2 bases; nucleotides outside the gene matches: 4. The covered CDR3 bases are TGTGCCAGCAGTCCGGACAGGGGGGTTGCAGAA. Translating gives CASSPDRGVAE. The complete CDR3 reads CASSPDRGVAETLYF.

This clone was observed a few times. The gene names given are mouse names. The DNA ends 4 residues before the CDR3 does, and the rest of the CDR3 is filled in from the germline J gene. This chain uses TRBV31 with TRBJ2-5, with a weak D call TRBD1 (6 bases). The germline V gene has CDR1 GKSSPN and CDR2 SITVG. The CDR3 totals 12 residues. The part of the CDR3 DNA that was read is TGTGCCTGGACCGGGACAAAAGAC. Translated, it gives CAWTGTKD. The CDR3, in full, reads CAWTGTKDTQYF.

With regard to this clone: Germline and genes: mouse. Read data end 4 residues before the CDR3 end; the end is taken from the germline J gene. V is TRBV5 and J is TRBJ2-1; D is unresolved. V lost 1 base and J lost 4, with 2 bases in between. The CDR3 is 12 residues long. From germline, CDR1 is LGHNA and CDR2 YNLKQL (reference sequence). CDR3 bases read: TGTGCCAGCAGCCAAGGGTATGCT. It encodes CASSQGYA. The complete CDR3 reads CASSQGYAEQFF.

This clone showed up many times. These gene names are mouse names. Coverage ceases 3 residues before the CDR3 finishes, and the germline J gene fills in the end. This chain joins TRBV14 and TRBJ1-6; D call uncertain. TRBJ1-6 is flagged as an ORF with uncertain function. V shed 1 base and J shed 5 bases, with 4 bases lying between them. In germline, CDR1 is SGHDT, CDR2 FRDEAV. The CDR3 length is 13 residues. CDR3 DNA, as far as it was read: TGTGCCAGCAGTTTCACAGATAATTCGCCC. Translation: CASSFTDNSP. The CDR3 reads in full as CASSFTDNSPLYF.

This clone was seen a handful of times. Gene names and germline refer to mouse. The read terminates 4 residues ahead of where the CDR3 ends, so the germline J gene completes it. The chain couples TRBV5 to TRBJ1-1, with 9 bases identical to TRBD1. The V gene's germline CDR1 is LGHNA and CDR2 YNLKQL (reference sequence). This CDR3 is built from 13 residues. With V trimmed by 4 bases and J by 4 bases, 1 base remained unmatched. The sequenced part of the CDR3 DNA is TGTGCCAGCAGCCTGACAGGGGGCACA. Its translation is CASSLTGGT. The entire CDR3 reads CASSLTGGTEVFF.

Notes on this clone: The gene names given are mouse names. The read terminates 4 residues ahead of where the CDR3 ends, so the germline J gene completes it. This rearrangement joins TRBV17 to TRBJ2-7; 9 nucleotides match TRBD2. This CDR3 has 14 residues. The germline V gene has CDR1 MNHDT and CDR2 YYDKIL. The part of the CDR3 DNA that was read is TGTGCTAGCAGTTCCGGGACTGGGCATTAT. Translation: CASSSGTGHY. The whole CDR3 protein is CASSSGTGHYEQYF.

This clone was seen a few times. Gene names follow the mouse nomenclature. The read ends 3 residues before the CDR3 terminus; that terminus is restored from the germline J gene. The rearrangement links TRBV13-2 to TRBJ1-3; a weak D match, TRBD1 (6 bases). The CDR3 has 13 residues. In germline, CDR1 is NNHNN, CDR2 SYGAGS (reference sequence). The CDR3 sequence is CASGDASGVTLYF. The CDR3 DNA, read in part, is TGTGCCAGCGGTGATGCTTCAGGGGTTACG.

On this clone itself: Gene names denote mouse genes. The CDR3 DNA, read in part, is TGTGCCAGCCGGACAGGGGAATATAATTCGCCC. This codes for CASRTGEYNSP. The entire CDR3 is CASRTGEYNSPLYF. The chain combines TRBV19 with TRBJ1-6; 9 positions agree with TRBD1. The read ends 3 residues before the CDR3 terminus; that terminus is restored from the germline J gene. TRBJ1-6 is flagged as an ORF with uncertain function. Germline V gene sequence: CDR1 FNHDT, CDR2 SITEND (reference sequence). This CDR3 is 14 amino acids long. Germline trimming cut 7 bases from V and 4 bases from J; bases unmatched to any gene: 3.

This clone turned up a few times. Mouse germline and gene names are used. The read ends 4 residues shy of where the CDR3 ends; the end is completed using the germline J gene. This chain links TRBV31 with TRBJ2-4; D may be TRBD2 (7 bases). Germline-derived CDR1 and CDR2 are GKSSPN and SITVG. With 0 bases removed from V and 0 bases from J, the gap between germline ends came to 10 bases. This CDR3 contains 15 residues. CDR3 amino acids: CAWSLRGASQNTLYF. The covered CDR3 bases are TGTGCCTGGAGTCTAAGGGGGGCCAGTCAAAAC.

With regard to this clone: Genes here carry mouse names. From the germline J gene comes the end of the CDR3, since the read stops 4 residues before it. Other nucleotide sequences from this sample produce the same CDR3. The chain links TRBV1 to TRBJ2-3; weak D call: TRBD2 (7 bases). V shed 1 base and J shed 3 bases, with 8 bases lying between them. The V gene's germline CDR1 is NSQYPW and CDR2 LRSPGD (reference sequence). CDR3 length: 14 amino acids. The CDR3 DNA, read in part, is TGCACCTGCAGTGCAGCGGGGGGCGCAGAA. Translated, it gives CTCSAAGGAE. The full CDR3 sequence reads CTCSAAGGAETLYF.

With respect to this clone: The gene symbols are mouse symbols. The read falls 4 residues short of the CDR3 end, and the missing part is taken from the germline J gene. J is TRBJ2-7 and V is TRBV17; 7 bases map to TRBD2. The CDR3 contains 13 residues. The trim removed 6 bases at V and 3 bases at J, leaving 5 bases unmatched. CDR1 and CDR2 (germline): MNHDT, YYDKIL. The DNA read from the CDR3 is TGTGCTAGCAGCATGGGGGGAAACTAT. Protein sequence: CASSMGGNY. The CDR3 reads in full as CASSMGGNYEQYF.

Remarks on this clone: Gene names are mouse gene names. The missing CDR3 end, 4 residues past where the read stops, is filled in from the germline J gene. The same CDR3 also results from other DNA sequences found in this sample. The V and J genes are TRBV13-1 and TRBJ2-1, with TRBD1 matching 9 bases. J was trimmed by 5 bases and V by 5 bases; bases with no gene match: 5. The CDR3 runs 14 residues. Germline values: CDR1 NSHNY, CDR2 SYGAGN. CDR3 bases read: TGTGCCAGCAGCGTCCGGGACAGGGATGCT. This sequence encodes CASSVRDRDA. The whole CDR3 protein reads CASSVRDRDAEQFF.

This clone was counted a few times. The germline and genes are mouse ones. The CDR3 goes on 4 residues after the read ends, and that part is filled in from the germline J gene. This chain uses TRBV13-1 with TRBJ2-7; 7 bases map to TRBD2. In germline, CDR1 is NSHNY, CDR2 SYGAGN. This CDR3 region has 13 residues. CDR3 sequence: CASSDTGEYEQYF. CDR3 DNA, as far as it was read: TGTGCCAGCAGTGATACTGGGGAATAT.

Comment on this clone: Genes and germline come from the mouse. The read comes to an end 4 residues before the CDR3 does, leaving the germline J gene to fill in the end. The V call is TRBV19, the J call TRBJ2-3; TRBD2 matches 7 bases. J lost 1 base, V lost 2 bases, and 4 bases had no gene match. The CDR3 loop spans 15 amino acids. Germline values: CDR1 FNHDT, CDR2 SITEND (reference sequence). The covered CDR3 bases are TGTGCCAGCAGTATGGGGGGGGTCGGTGCAGAA. This codes for CASSMGGVGAE. The whole CDR3 sequence reads CASSMGGVGAETLYF.

Comments on this clone: Here the gene names and germline are mouse. The CDR3 end is not reached by the read, which stops 4 residues before it; the germline J gene fills it in. Other DNA sequences of this sample code for an identical CDR3. The chain combines TRBV1 with TRBJ2-5; 7 bases align to TRBD2. Germline CDR1 and CDR2: NSQYPW and LRSPGD (reference sequence). Unmatched junction bases numbered 0, after V lost 1 base and J lost 2 bases. The CDR3 totals 14 residues. The CDR3 DNA, read in part, is TGCACCTGCAGTGCAGGGACTGGCCAAGAC. Translation: CTCSAGTGQD. The complete CDR3 reads CTCSAGTGQDTQYF.

This clone came up a few times. Gene names are mouse gene names. Read data end 4 residues before the CDR3 end; the end is taken from the germline J gene. Distinct nucleotide sequences in the sample also encode this CDR3. The chain combines TRBV1 with TRBJ1-1; D is ambiguous. Germline lookup yields CDR1 NSQYPW and CDR2 LRSPGD (reference sequence). This CDR3 comprises 11 residues. This CDR3 reads CTCSADIEVFF. The covered CDR3 bases are TGCACCTGCAGTGCAGACATA.

In its sample, this clone was seen a few times. Mouse gene names and germline throughout. The read halts 4 residues ahead of the CDR3 end, with the missing end drawn from the germline J gene. The sample carries other DNA sequences with the same CDR3. The chain has TRBV19 and TRBJ2-2; 7 bases are a match to TRBD1. The CDR3 is 15 amino acids. The V and J ends lost 0 bases and 3 bases, in that order; junction bases with no gene match: 2. Germline V CDR1 and CDR2: FNHDT, SITEND (reference sequence). The CDR3 DNA, read in part, is TGTGCCAGCAGTATAGGCCAGGGGGACACCGGG. Amino acids: CASSIGQGDTG. The complete CDR3 protein is CASSIGQGDTGQLYF. Drawing the rest from reference TRBV19 and TRBJ2-2, the complete variable domain is GGIITQTPKFLIGQEGQKLTLKCQQNFNHDTMYWYRQDSGKGLRLIYYSITENDLQKGDLSEGYDASREKKSSFSLTVTSAQKNEMAVFLCASSIGQGDTGQLYFGEGSKLTVL.

In regard to this clone: The genes and germline here are from mouse. The covered CDR3 bases are TGTGCCAGCAGTACTAACCTACAGGGAGGCAACACA. Translating it yields CASSTNLQGGNT. The CDR3 reads in full as CASSTNLQGGNTEVFF. The chain has TRBV19 and TRBJ1-1; perhaps TRBD1 as D (6 bases). The sequence runs out 4 residues before the end of the CDR3; the remainder is reconstructed from the germline J gene. This CDR3 spans 16 amino acids. V was pared by 3 bases and J by 2 bases, with 17 bases between. Looked up from germline, CDR1 is FNHDT and CDR2 is SITEND (reference sequence).

This clone was detected only a few times. The germline and genes are mouse ones. The CDR3 extends 4 residues past the end of the read, so its final part is completed from the germline J gene. The chain employs TRBV13-1 and TRBJ2-5; TRBD1 is a possible D gene (7 bases). The germline V gene has CDR1 NSHNY and CDR2 SYGAGN. The CDR3 covers 15 residues. CDR3 bases read: TGTGCCAGCAGTGATGGGAGGGGGCGCGGGGAC. It encodes CASSDGRGRGD. From start to end, the CDR3 is CASSDGRGRGDTQYF.

This clone was picked up a small number of times. Mouse names are used for the genes. The read gets to within 4 residues of the CDR3 end, and the germline J gene fills in the rest. This sequence joins TRBV1 and TRBJ2-5, with 13 bases that match TRBD2. CDR3 size: 15 residues. Germline CDR1 is NSQYPW and CDR2 is LRSPGD (reference sequence). The CDR3 loop reads CTCSGTGGALDTQYF. The DNA read from the CDR3 is TGCACCTGCAGTGGGACTGGGGGGGCGCTGGAC.

This clone came up a few times. The genes and germline here are from mouse. The CDR3 goes on 4 residues after the read ends, and that part is filled in from the germline J gene. The chain combines TRBV31 with TRBJ2-3, with D uncertain. Per the germline V gene, CDR1 is GKSSPN and CDR2 is SITVG. The ends were cut back, 1 base at V and 1 base at J, with 6 bases in the middle. This CDR3 spans 13 amino acids. The CDR3 here is CAWSPKGAETLYF. CDR3 DNA (partial): TGTGCCTGGAGTCCAAAAGGTGCAGAA.

This clone appeared a few times. Any gene name here is a mouse gene name. The read ends 4 residues early relative to the CDR3; the germline J gene fills the gap. The V call is TRBV13-3, the J call TRBJ2-1; 7 bases map to TRBD2. V trimming: 3 bases; J trimming: 3 bases; junction bases outside the gene matches: 3. CDR3 length equals 14 residues. Germline assignment: CDR1 NNHDY and CDR2 SYVADS. The CDR3 DNA, read in part, is TGTGCCAGCAGTGCCGGGGGGGGCTATGCT. As protein: CASSAGGGYA. The full CDR3 sequence reads CASSAGGGYAEQFF.